The 9 T cell receptor beta chains below were found in one sample sequenced in a study of T-cell memory formation after mild COVID-19. One entry per CDR3 protein, called by TCRdb with MiXCR from the 5' RACE reads. The data hold roughly 620,000 distinct CDR3 sequences, with about a sixth observed a single time. Source material: PBMCs or a T cell subset sorted from them (not recorded which). These receptors came from an adult woman who had mild COVID-19 (a few samples of this study predate the infection). Cell type and time point are not known.

The chain links TRBV20-1 to TRBJ1-1; TRBD1 agrees at 8 bases. The CDR3 length is 15 residues. The V and J ends lost 2 bases and 5 bases, in that order; junction bases with no gene match: 10. Germline V gene sequence: CDR1 DFQATT, CDR2 SNEGSKA (reference sequence). In nucleotides, the CDR3 is TGCAGTGCTAGACTTACAGGGGGGCGGGGAACTGAAGCTTTCTTT. Translated, it gives CSARLTGGRGTEAFF.

This clonotype was observed a handful of times. The chain joins TRBV7-2 to TRBJ2-1; no clear D gene. The CDR3 covers 13 residues. The germline V gene encodes CDR1 SGHTA and CDR2 FQGNSA. V was pared by 1 base and J by 6 bases, with 7 bases between. Here the CDR3 reads CASSLVLPNEQFF. The CDR3 DNA follows: TGTGCCAGCAGCTTAGTACTCCCCAATGAGCAGTTCTTC.

There are many counts of this clonotype. CDR3 nucleotide sequence: TGTGCCTGGAGAATGAACACAGGGGTAGTAGGGGGCTACACCTTC. Protein sequence: CAWRMNTGVVGGYTF. V and J are TRBV30 and TRBJ1-2; 7 bases line up with TRBD1. The CDR3 runs to 15 residues. Trimming removed 3 bases from V and 8 bases from J; junction bases left unmatched: 15. Germline CDR1 GTSNPN, CDR2 SVGIG (reference sequence). Combining the CDR3 with reference TRBV30 and TRBJ1-2 gives the whole variable domain SQTIHQWPATLVQPVGSPLSLECTVEGTSNPNLYWYRQAAGRGLQLLFYSVGIGQISSEVPQNLSASRPQDRQFILSSKKLLLSDSGFYLCAWRMNTGVVGGYTFGSGTRLTVV.

This clonotype occurred a few times. This sequence joins TRBV30 and TRBJ2-7; perhaps TRBD1 as D (5 bases). The CDR3 extends over 14 amino acids. V gave up 3 bases and J gave up 6 bases, with 18 bases separating them. Germline V gives CDR1 GTSNPN, CDR2 SVGIG (reference sequence). For the CDR3, the DNA is TGTGCCTGGAGAACAGGCCCGCTAGAGTCCGAGCAGTACTTC. Translation gives CAWRTGPLESEQYF.

This clonotype was observed a handful of times. The chain recombines TRBV7-9 with TRBJ1-6; 10 nucleotides match TRBD1. This CDR3 contains 17 residues. V lost 5 bases, J lost 3 bases, and 7 bases stayed unmatched. CDR1 is SEHNR and CDR2 is FQNEAQ in the germline V gene (reference sequence). The CDR3, as DNA: TGTGCCAGCAGCCCCGGGACAGGGGAGGACTATAATTCACCCCTCCACTTT. Translation: CASSPGTGEDYNSPLHF.

This clonotype showed up just a few times. This chain links TRBV5-1 with TRBJ1-1, with D perhaps TRBD1 (5 bases). CDR1 is SGHRS, CDR2 YFSETQ, per germline. The CDR3 spans 14 residues. Trimming took off 0 bases at V and 5 bases at J, with 11 bases between the two ends. The CDR3 nucleotides read TGCGCCAGCAGCTTGGAAGCGGGACGGACTGAAGCTTTCTTT. Translated: CASSLEAGRTEAFF.

CDR3 nucleotide sequence: TGTGCCAGCAGCACGCGCCGGACAGAATACGAAAAACTGTTTTTT. Protein sequence: CASSTRRTEYEKLFF. The J gene is TRBJ1-4, the V gene TRBV7-9, with TRBD1 as a possible D gene (6 bases). The ends were cut back, 5 bases at V and 8 bases at J, with 18 bases in the middle. The CDR3 is 15 residues long. Germline CDR1 and CDR2: SEHNR and FQNEAQ (reference sequence).

This clonotype appeared a few times. V usage is TRBV4-1 and J usage is TRBJ2-5; 7 nucleotides line up with TRBD2. The CDR3 runs 16 residues. CDR1 and CDR2 from the germline V gene are MGHRA and YSYEKL. V was clipped by 3 bases and J by 2 bases; unmatched bases: 9. This chain's CDR3 is CASSQGLRGGQETQYF. For the CDR3, the DNA is TGCGCCAGCAGCCAGGGGTTGCGGGGAGGGCAAGAGACCCAGTACTTC.

V usage is TRBV6-1 and J usage is TRBJ2-5; perhaps TRBD2 as D (5 bases). This CDR3 comprises 14 residues. Trimming left V 2 bases short and J 3 bases short, with 10 bases between. Per the germline V gene, CDR1 is MNHNS and CDR2 is SASEGT. CDR3 sequence reads: CASSERSSKETQYF. DNA for the CDR3: TGTGCCAGCAGTGAACGGTCTAGCAAAGAGACCCAGTACTTC.